This T cell receptor beta chain was sequenced in a study of cytomegalovirus exposure and HLA in healthy donors. The overall study: Among the approximately 400 genotyped donors, about 81% were placed in the Caucasian-associated ancestry cluster. Findings and caveats of the study: Presence/absence analysis assumed near-uniform sequencing depth across donors. A later analysis reportedly identified an Asian-associated ancestry cluster as carrying fewer N-insertions than the roughly 700-donor mean.

A remark on this clone: Its antigen is not identified.

The PCR was carried out with 60 Vbeta primers and 13 Jbeta primers. TCRdb keeps only in-frame clones here, not all; method: immunoSEQ multiplex PCR. Of more than 95,000 clones in the sample, over 70% are singletons; the top ten hold about 1.6%. What was sequenced was PBMCs. This receptor was obtained from a woman between 18 and 29 years old in good health and CMV-seronegative.

The CDR3 DNA reads TGTGCCAGCAGCTCGGGAGGGGGCATGGACTATGGCTACACCTTC. Encoded protein: CASSSGGGMDYGYTF. The chain combines TRBV7-3 with TRBJ1-2; 7 bases line up with TRBD1. V was clipped by 4 bases and J by 3 bases; unmatched bases: 8. Looked up from germline, CDR1 is SGHTA and CDR2 is FQGTGA. The CDR3 loop spans 15 amino acids.